The clone carrying this T cell receptor (beta chain) appeared once. This sample is part of a study of T-cell reconstitution after alpha-beta-depleted transplantation in children. For TCRbeta, the library was prepared with unique molecular identifiers. TCRdb reanalysed the PCR reads using MiXCR and keeps one entry per CDR3 protein. The data contain 130,000 to 150,000 distinct CDR3 sequences, around 8.5% of them singletons. This CDR3 has 14 residues. V lost 7 bases, J lost 1 base, and 10 bases lay in between. Germline assignment: CDR1 LNHDA and CDR2 SQIVND (reference sequence). The source material was PBMCs, mostly from graft donor cells, sampled 180 days after TCRalphabeta/CD19-depleted stem cell transplant. The rearrangement links TRBV19 to TRBJ2-2; TRBD1 is a possible D gene (6 bases). The TCR originated in a female patient between 2 and 15 years old who had a stem cell transplant for congenital amegakaryocytic thrombocytopenia, so the T cells may come from the graft donor. The DNA of the CDR3 is TGTGCCAGTATGGGGGCAGGGAACACCGGGGAGCTGTTTTTT. It codes for CASMGAGNTGELFF.